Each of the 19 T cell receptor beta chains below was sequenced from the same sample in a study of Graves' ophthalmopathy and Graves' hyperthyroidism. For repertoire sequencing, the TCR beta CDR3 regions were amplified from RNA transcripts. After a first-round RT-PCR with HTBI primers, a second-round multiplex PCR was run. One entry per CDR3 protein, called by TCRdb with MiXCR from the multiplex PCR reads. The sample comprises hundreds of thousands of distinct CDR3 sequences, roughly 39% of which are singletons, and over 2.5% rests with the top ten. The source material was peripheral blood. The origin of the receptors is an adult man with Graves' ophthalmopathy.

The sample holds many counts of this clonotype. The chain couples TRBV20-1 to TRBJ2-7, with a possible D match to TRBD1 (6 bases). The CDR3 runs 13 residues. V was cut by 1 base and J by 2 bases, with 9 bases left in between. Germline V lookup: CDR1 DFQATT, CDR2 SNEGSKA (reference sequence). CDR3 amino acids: CSARAQGTYEQYF. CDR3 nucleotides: TGCAGTGCTAGAGCCCAGGGGACCTACGAGCAGTACTTC.

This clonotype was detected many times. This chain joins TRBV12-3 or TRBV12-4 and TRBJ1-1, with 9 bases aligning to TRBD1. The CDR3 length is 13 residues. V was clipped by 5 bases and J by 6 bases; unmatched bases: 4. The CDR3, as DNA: TGTGCCAGCAGTGAACAGGGGGCGGCTGAAGCTTTCTTT. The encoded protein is CASSEQGAAEAFF.

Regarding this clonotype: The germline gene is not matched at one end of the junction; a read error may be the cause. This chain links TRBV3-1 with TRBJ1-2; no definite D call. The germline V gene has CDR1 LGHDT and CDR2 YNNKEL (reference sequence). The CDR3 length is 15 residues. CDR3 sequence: CASSQGDGTAHGYTF. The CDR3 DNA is TGTGCCAGCAGTCAAGGCGACGGAACCGCGCACGGCTACACCTTC.

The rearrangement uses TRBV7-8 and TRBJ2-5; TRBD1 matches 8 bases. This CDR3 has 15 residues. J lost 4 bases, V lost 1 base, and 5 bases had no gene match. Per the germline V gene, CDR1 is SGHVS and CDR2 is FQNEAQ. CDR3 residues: CASSLVVDRVETQYF. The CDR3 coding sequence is TGTGCCAGCAGCTTAGTGGTGGACAGGGTAGAGACCCAGTACTTC. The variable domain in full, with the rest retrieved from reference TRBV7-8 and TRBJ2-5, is GAGVSQSPRYKVAKRGQDVALRCDPISGHVSLFWYQQALGQGPEFLTYFQNEAQLDKSGLPSDRFFAERPEGSVSTLKIQRTQQEDSAVYLCASSLVVDRVETQYFGPGTRLLVL.

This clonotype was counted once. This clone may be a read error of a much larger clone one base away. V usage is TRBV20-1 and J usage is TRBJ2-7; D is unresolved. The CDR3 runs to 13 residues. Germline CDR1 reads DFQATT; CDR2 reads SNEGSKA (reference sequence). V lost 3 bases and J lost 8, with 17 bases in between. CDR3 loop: CSASRPPSLKQYF. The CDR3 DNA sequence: TGCAGTGCTAGTCGCCCACCTTCTCTCAAGCAGTACTTC.

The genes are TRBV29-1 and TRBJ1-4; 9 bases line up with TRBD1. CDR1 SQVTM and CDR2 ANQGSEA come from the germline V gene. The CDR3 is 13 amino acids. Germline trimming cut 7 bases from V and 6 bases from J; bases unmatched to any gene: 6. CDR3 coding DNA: TGCAGCGCCAAAACAGGGGGCGATGAAAAACTGTTTTTT. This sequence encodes CSAKTGGDEKLFF.

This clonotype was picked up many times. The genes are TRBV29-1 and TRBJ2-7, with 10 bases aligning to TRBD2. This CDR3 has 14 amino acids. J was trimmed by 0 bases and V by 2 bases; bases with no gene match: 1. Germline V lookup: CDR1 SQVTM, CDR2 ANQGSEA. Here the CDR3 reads CSVETSGNSYEQYF. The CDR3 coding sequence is TGCAGCGTTGAAACTAGCGGGAACTCCTACGAGCAGTACTTC.

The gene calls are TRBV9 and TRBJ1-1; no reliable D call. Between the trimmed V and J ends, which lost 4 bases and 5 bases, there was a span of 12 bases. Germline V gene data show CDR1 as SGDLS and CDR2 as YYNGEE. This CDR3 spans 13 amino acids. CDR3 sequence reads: CASSQSFLTEAFF. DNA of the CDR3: TGTGCCAGCAGCCAATCCTTCCTGACTGAAGCTTTCTTT. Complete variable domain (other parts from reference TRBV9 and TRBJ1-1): DSGVTQTPKHLITATGQRVTLRCSPRSGDLSVYWYQQSLDQGLQFLIQYYNGEERAKGNILERFSAQQFPDLHSELNLSSLELGDSALYFCASSQSFLTEAFFGQGTRLTVV.

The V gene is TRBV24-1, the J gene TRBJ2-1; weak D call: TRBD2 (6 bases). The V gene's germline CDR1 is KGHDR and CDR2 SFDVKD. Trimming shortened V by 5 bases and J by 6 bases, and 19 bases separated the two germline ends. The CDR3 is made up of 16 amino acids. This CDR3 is CATSAGTAPGFNEQFF. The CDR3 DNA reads TGTGCCACCAGTGCCGGGACTGCCCCGGGTTTCAATGAGCAGTTCTTC.

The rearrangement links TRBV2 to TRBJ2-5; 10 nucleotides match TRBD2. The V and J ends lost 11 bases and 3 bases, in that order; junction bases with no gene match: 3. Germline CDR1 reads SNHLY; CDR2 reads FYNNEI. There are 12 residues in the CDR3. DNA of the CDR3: TGTGCCGCACTAGCGGGGAAAGAGACCCAGTACTTC. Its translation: CAALAGKETQYF.

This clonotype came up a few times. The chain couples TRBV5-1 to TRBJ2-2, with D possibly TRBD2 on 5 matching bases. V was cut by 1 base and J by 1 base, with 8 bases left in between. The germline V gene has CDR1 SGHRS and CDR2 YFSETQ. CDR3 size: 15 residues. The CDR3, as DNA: TGCGCCAGCAGCTTGATGGACTGGAACACCGGGGAGCTGTTTTTT. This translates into CASSLMDWNTGELFF.

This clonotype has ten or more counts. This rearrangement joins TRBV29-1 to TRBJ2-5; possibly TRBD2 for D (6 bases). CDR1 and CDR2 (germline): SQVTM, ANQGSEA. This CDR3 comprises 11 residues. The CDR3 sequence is CTPRGGKTQYF. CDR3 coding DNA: TGCACCCCTCGGGGAGGAAAGACCCAGTACTTC.

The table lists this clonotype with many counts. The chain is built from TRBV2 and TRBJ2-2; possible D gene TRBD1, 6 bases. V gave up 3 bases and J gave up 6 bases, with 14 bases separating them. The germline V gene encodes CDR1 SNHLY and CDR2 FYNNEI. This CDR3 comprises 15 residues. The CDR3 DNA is TGTGCCAGCAGTGAGGACAGACAAAACCCCGGGGAGCTGTTTTTT. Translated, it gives CASSEDRQNPGELFF.

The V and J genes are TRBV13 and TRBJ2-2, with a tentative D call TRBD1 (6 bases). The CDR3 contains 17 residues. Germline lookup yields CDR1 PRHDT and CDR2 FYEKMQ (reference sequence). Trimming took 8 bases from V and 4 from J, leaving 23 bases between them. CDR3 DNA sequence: TGTGCCAGCTCACCCAACGTGGGACAACATGGCACCGGGGAGCTGTTTTTT. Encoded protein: CASSPNVGQHGTGELFF.

CDR3 nucleotide sequence: TGCAGTGCGATACGACTAGCGGGCACAGATACGCAGTATTTT. Translation gives CSAIRLAGTDTQYF. This chain connects TRBV20-1 to TRBJ2-3; the match to TRBD2 covers 9 bases. The CDR3 loop spans 14 amino acids. J lost 1 base, V lost 6 bases, and 5 bases had no gene match. CDR1 and CDR2 from the germline V gene are DFQATT and SNEGSKA (reference sequence).

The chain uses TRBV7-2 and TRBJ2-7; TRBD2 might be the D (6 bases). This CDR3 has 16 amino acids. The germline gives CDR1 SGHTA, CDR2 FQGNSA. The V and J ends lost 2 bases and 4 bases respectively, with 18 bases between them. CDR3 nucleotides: TGTGCCAGCAGCTTATCATCAGGCGGGACCCTTTACGAGCAGTACTTC. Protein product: CASSLSSGGTLYEQYF.

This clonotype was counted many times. CDR3 region: CASSLGHNEQYF. The CDR3 DNA reads TGTGCCAGCAGCTTAGGTCATAACGAGCAGTACTTC. The rearrangement joins TRBV11-2 to TRBJ2-7; D is ambiguous. CDR3 size: 12 residues. Trimming took off 1 base at V and 5 bases at J, with 6 bases between the two ends. Germline CDR1 is SGHAT and CDR2 is FQNNGV.

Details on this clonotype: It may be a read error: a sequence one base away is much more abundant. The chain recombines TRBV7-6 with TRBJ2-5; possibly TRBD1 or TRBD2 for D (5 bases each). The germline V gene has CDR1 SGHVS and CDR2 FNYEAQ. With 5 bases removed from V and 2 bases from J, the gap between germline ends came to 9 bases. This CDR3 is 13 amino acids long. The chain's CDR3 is CASSMGEQETQYF. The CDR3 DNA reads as TGTGCCAGCAGCATGGGGGAGCAAGAGACCCAGTACTTC.

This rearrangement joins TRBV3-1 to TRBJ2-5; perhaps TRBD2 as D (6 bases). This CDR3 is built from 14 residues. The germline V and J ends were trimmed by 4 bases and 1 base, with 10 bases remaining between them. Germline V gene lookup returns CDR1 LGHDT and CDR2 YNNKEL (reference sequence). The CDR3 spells CASSRSGLQETQYF. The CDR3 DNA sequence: TGTGCCAGCAGCCGATCGGGACTCCAAGAGACCCAGTACTTC.